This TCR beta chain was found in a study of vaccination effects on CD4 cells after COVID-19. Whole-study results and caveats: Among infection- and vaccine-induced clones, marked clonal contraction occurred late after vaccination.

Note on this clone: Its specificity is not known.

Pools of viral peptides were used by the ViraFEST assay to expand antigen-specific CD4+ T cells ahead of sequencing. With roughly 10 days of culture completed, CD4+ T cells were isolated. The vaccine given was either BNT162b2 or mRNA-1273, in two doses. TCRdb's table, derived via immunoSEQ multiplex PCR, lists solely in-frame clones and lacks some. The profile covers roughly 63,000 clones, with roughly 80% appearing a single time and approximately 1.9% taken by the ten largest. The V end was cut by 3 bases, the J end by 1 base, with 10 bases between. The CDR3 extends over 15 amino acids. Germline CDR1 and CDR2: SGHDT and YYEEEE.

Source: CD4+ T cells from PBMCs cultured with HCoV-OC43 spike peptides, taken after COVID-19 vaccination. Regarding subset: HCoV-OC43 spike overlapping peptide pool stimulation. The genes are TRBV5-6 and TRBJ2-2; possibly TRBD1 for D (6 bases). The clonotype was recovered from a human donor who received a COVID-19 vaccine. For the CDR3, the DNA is TGTGCCAGCAGCTACCTGACAGGGAACACCGGGGAGCTGTTTTTT. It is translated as CASSYLTGNTGELFF.